Sequencing of this T cell receptor (beta chain) was carried out in a study of shared clonotypes between healthy human individuals. Clones were read by immunoSEQ multiplex PCR, and TCRdb kept only the in-frame ones, dropping some. The sample yields approximately 1.5 million clones, 95% to 99% seen once. The CDR3 has 17 amino acids. Germline values: CDR1 MNHEY, CDR2 SMNVEV (reference sequence). V shed 5 bases and J 2 bases; nucleotides not matched to a gene: 10. CD4+ cells underwent separation, giving CD45RA+ naive and CD45RA-negative memory subsets. This TCR was sampled from a man aged 25 to 40 in good health. Sequenced input: naive CD4+ T cells sorted from blood. Subset: CD45RA+ positively selected. V gene TRBV27 combines with J gene TRBJ2-7; the match to TRBD2 covers 12 bases. This CDR3 is CASSPKHLAGGPYEQYF. CDR3 sequence (DNA): TGTGCCAGCAGTCCGAAACATCTAGCGGGAGGGCCCTACGAGCAGTACTTC.